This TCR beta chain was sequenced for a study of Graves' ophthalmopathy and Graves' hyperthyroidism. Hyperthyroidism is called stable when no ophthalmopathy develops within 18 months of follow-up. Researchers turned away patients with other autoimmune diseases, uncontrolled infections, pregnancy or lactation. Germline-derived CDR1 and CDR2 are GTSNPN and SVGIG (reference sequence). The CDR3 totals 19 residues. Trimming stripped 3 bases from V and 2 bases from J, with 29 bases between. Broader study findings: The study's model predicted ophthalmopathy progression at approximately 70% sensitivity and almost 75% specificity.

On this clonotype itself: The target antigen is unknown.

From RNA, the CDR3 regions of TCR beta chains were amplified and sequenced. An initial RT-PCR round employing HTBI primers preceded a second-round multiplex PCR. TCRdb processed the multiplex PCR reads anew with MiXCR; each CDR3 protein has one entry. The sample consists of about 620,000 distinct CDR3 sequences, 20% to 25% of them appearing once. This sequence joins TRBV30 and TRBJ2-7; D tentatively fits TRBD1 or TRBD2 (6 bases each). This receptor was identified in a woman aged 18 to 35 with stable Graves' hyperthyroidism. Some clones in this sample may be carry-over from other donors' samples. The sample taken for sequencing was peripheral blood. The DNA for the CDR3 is TGTGCCTGGAGCCAGCTAGTAGCCCCTGGGAGGACAGTCCCCTACGAGCAGTACTTC. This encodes CAWSQLVAPGRTVPYEQYF.